A selection of T cell receptor beta chains follows, all from one sample in a study of CD8 T cells in ankylosing spondylitis. TCRdb fed the 5' RACE reads into MiXCR, producing one record per CDR3 protein. The sample holds about 140,000 distinct CDR3 sequences, roughly 8.4% seen once. Specimen: synovial fluid, either unsorted or a sorted T cell fraction (not recorded which). The receptors stem from a male donor with ankylosing spondylitis. Both conserved end residues are part of each CDR3. The order of the fields is D gene, J gene, clone size, V gene, CDR3 DNA, CDR3 protein. D genes are given only for firm matches. Clone size, where shown, is once, few, many, or a class for clones that have expanded.

>-|TRBJ2-4|many|TRBV7-2
TGTGCCAGCAGTGTAAGGGGCGGGATTCAGTACTTC
CASSVRGGIQYF
>-|TRBJ1-3|-|TRBV4-3
TGCGCCAGCAGCCAAGAGTTCGTAGGATTATCTGGAAACACCATATATTTT
CASSQEFVGLSGNTIYF
>-|TRBJ1-6|-|TRBV7-8
TGTGCCAGCAGCTTTTTGAATACGGGGGATTCACCCCTCCACTTT
CASSFLNTGDSPLHF
>-|TRBJ1-1|few|TRBV29-1
TGCAGCGTCGCGTCACAGGGAAACACTGAAGCTTTCTTT
CSVASQGNTEAFF
>-|TRBJ1-1|-|TRBV6-1
TGTGCCAGCAGTGCAATGCAGAACACTGAAGCTTTCTTT
CASSAMQNTEAFF
>TRBD2|TRBJ2-1|-|TRBV20-1
TGCAGTGCTAGATCGAGCGGGAGAACTGAGTTCTTC
CSARSSGRTEFF
>-|TRBJ1-1|many|TRBV28
TGTGCCAGCAGTTTATGGCTACAGATGAACACTGAAGCTTTCTTT
CASSLWLQMNTEAFF
>-|TRBJ1-2|many|TRBV4-2
TGTGCCAGCAGCCTCAGAGATGGGGGCGATGGCTACACCTTC
CASSLRDGGDGYTF
>TRBD2|TRBJ2-1|-|TRBV11-2
TGTGCCAGCAGCTTAGCCCTAGCGGGAGACGAGCAGTTCTTC
CASSLALAGDEQFF
>-|TRBJ2-5|-|TRBV7-8
TGTGCCAGCAGCTTAAGGCCGGGGGAGACCCAGTACTTC
CASSLRPGETQYF
>-|TRBJ2-1|-|TRBV5-1
TGCGCCAGCAACGCTAACCCGGGAAATGAGCAGTTCTTC
CASNANPGNEQFF
>TRBD1|TRBJ2-6|medium-sized|TRBV4-1
TGCGCCAGCAGCCAGCCCTCCGGGACAGAGGCCAACGTCCTGACTTTC
CASSQPSGTEANVLTF
>-|TRBJ1-5|many|TRBV5-1
TGCGCCAGCAGCCAAGAGGGGTACAATCAGCCCCAGCATTTT
CASSQEGYNQPQHF
>-|TRBJ1-4|-|TRBV6-1
TGTGCCAGCGATATCCAGGGAGCGGGATCTGAAAAACTGTTTTTT
CASDIQGAGSEKLFF
>TRBD1|TRBJ2-2|many|TRBV7-2
TGTGCCAGCAGCTTATCAGGGGGCAACACCGGGGAGCTGTTTTTT
CASSLSGGNTGELFF
>-|TRBJ2-1|many|TRBV4-3
TGCGCCAGCAGCCAAGATTTGTCTGAGCAGTTCTTC
CASSQDLSEQFF
>-|TRBJ1-1|-|TRBV4-3
TGCGCCAGCAGCCAAGATCCCACGGACACTGAAGCTTTCTTT
CASSQDPTDTEAFF
>TRBD1|TRBJ1-5|-|TRBV20-1
TGCAGTGCTAGAGATCCGACAGGGCGTCAGCCCCAGCATTTT
CSARDPTGRQPQHF
>-|TRBJ1-2|few|TRBV29-1
TGCAGCGTGGTGGGAGGGGAGACCGGGGTCTATGGCTACACCTTC
CSVVGGETGVYGYTF
>-|TRBJ1-5|many|TRBV7-2
TGTGCCAGCAGCCCCAGGGTGGGTAGCAATCAGCCCCAGCATTTT
CASSPRVGSNQPQHF
>-|TRBJ2-5|many|TRBV7-2
TGTGCCAGCAGCTCTCGCCCCCTAGGGGATGAGACCCAGTACTTC
CASSSRPLGDETQYF
>-|TRBJ1-1|many|TRBV3-1
TGTGCCAGCAGCCAGGCAGGTTACACTGAAGCTTTCTTT
CASSQAGYTEAFF
>TRBD1|TRBJ1-1|many|TRBV20-1
TGCAGTGCTAGAGATACCAGGACAGGGGGCACTGAAGCTTTCTTT
CSARDTRTGGTEAFF
>-|TRBJ2-7|many|TRBV18
TGTGCCAGCTCACCGGGGGTGATAGCCCTTTCCTACGAGCAGTACTTC
CASSPGVIALSYEQYF